Below are 16 T cell receptor beta chains sequenced from a single sample in a study of shared clonotypes between healthy human individuals. This table comes from immunoSEQ multiplex PCR, and its TCRdb copy is limited to in-frame clones, with some not included. The sample has some 1.1 million clones, roughly 80% seen once; the top ten hold 0.7% to 0.95%. The sample consisted of memory CD4+ T cells from PBMCs. Stated subset: CD45RA-negative fraction. All receptors derive from a man aged 18 to 35 in good health. Some clones in this sample may be carry-over from other donors' samples.

The rearrangement links TRBV5-4 to TRBJ2-7; 11 nucleotides align to TRBD2. Germline V gene sequence: CDR1 SGHNT, CDR2 YYREEE (reference sequence). Losses at the gene ends were 6 bases for V and 1 base for J; bases not matched to a gene: 9. The CDR3 covers 16 residues. The CDR3 DNA reads as TGTGCCAGCACCCGGCTAACTAGCGGGAGTTCCTACGAGCAGTACTTC. This codes for CASTRLTSGSSYEQYF.

V gene TRBV6-1 combines with J gene TRBJ2-1, with D possibly being TRBD2 (5 bases). Germline values: CDR1 MNHNS, CDR2 SASEGT. V was shortened by 4 bases and J by 0 bases, with 7 bases between the two germline ends. The CDR3 length is 14 residues. DNA of the CDR3: TGTGCCAGCAGTGTCCGGGACTCCTACAATGAGCAGTTCTTC. This translates into CASSVRDSYNEQFF.

The chain is built from TRBV28 and TRBJ2-2; unclear D gene. The CDR3 covers 14 residues. The V and J ends lost 3 bases and 6 bases respectively, with 11 bases between them. Germline V CDR1 and CDR2: MDHEN, SYDVKM. CDR3 loop: CASSFQVEAGELFF. CDR3 DNA sequence: TGTGCCAGCAGTTTCCAGGTCGAAGCCGGGGAGCTGTTTTTT.

A word on this clone: Different DNA sequences within this sample yield the same CDR3. This sequence joins TRBV5-6 and TRBJ2-1; no clear D gene. The germline CDR1 and CDR2 sequences are SGHDT and YYEEEE. CDR3 length: 16 amino acids. Trimming removed 0 bases at V and 0 bases at J, with 10 bases between. The CDR3 is CASSLVGLSSYNEQFF. CDR3 coding DNA: TGTGCCAGCAGCTTGGTGGGCCTGAGCTCCTACAATGAGCAGTTCTTC. The full variable domain, in which reference TRBV5-6 and TRBJ2-1 provide the parts outside the CDR3, is DAGVTQSPTHLIKTRGQQVTLRCSPKSGHDTVSWYQQALGQGPQFIFQYYEEEERQRGNFPDRFSGHQFPNYSSELNVNALLLGDSALYLCASSLVGLSSYNEQFFGPGTRLTVL.

This chain links TRBV4-3 with TRBJ1-2, with 8 bases fitting TRBD1. Germline values: CDR1 LGHNA, CDR2 YSLEER. CDR3 length: 15 residues. Unmatched junction bases numbered 7, after V lost 2 bases and J lost 5 bases. The CDR3 region is CASSQSDRAPYGYTF. The CDR3 DNA is TGCGCCAGCAGCCAATCGGACAGGGCCCCGTATGGCTACACCTTC.

CDR3 region: CASSFSGQNYGYTF. The CDR3 region has the DNA TGCGCCAGCAGCTTTTCAGGACAGAACTATGGCTACACCTTC. The genes are TRBV5-1 and TRBJ1-2; possibly TRBD1 for D (6 bases). Germline V gene sequence: CDR1 SGHRS, CDR2 YFSETQ. V gave up 2 bases and J gave up 2 bases, with 10 bases separating them. CDR3 length: 14 residues.

The rearrangement uses TRBV6-6 and TRBJ1-1; weak D call: TRBD1 (5 bases). The CDR3 runs 14 residues. Germline assignment: CDR1 MNHNY and CDR2 SVGAGI (reference sequence). V lost 2 bases and J 1 base, leaving 8 bases between the germline ends. CDR3 nucleotide sequence: TGTGCCAGCAGTTACGGGGACGGGAACACTGAAGCTTTCTTT. Protein product: CASSYGDGNTEAFF.

The chain employs TRBV7-6 and TRBJ2-5; 10 bases are shared with TRBD2. With 5 bases clipped from V and 2 bases from J, the junction kept 8 bases outside the gene matches. Germline assignment: CDR1 SGHVS and CDR2 FNYEAQ. The CDR3 has 16 residues. The CDR3 spells CASSPGGAGGQETQYF. CDR3 coding DNA: TGTGCCAGCAGCCCCGGCGGAGCGGGAGGGCAAGAGACCCAGTACTTC. Full variable domain (rest looked up from reference TRBV7-6 and TRBJ2-5): GAGVSQSPRYKVTKRGQDVALRCDPISGHVSLYWYRQALGQGPEFLTYFNYEAQQDKSGLPNDRFSAERPEGSISTLTIQRTEQRDSAMYRCASSPGGAGGQETQYFGPGTRLLVL.

This clone occurred once. This chain connects TRBV11-2 to TRBJ1-3, with 8 bases that match TRBD1. The CDR3 totals 16 residues. Germline CDR1 is SGHAT and CDR2 is FQNNGV. V was clipped by 5 bases and J by 3 bases; unmatched bases: 9. CDR3 DNA sequence: TGTGCCAGCAGCCAAGACAGGGGTATATTTGGAAACACCATATATTTT. Protein product: CASSQDRGIFGNTIYF. Drawing the rest from reference TRBV11-2 and TRBJ1-3, the complete variable domain is EAGVAQSPRYKIIEKRQSVAFWCNPISGHATLYWYQQILGQGPKLLIQFQNNGVVDDSQLPKDRFSAERLKGVDSTLKIQPAKLEDSAVYLCASSQDRGIFGNTIYFGEGSWLTVV.

V and J are TRBV5-1 and TRBJ2-7, with D unresolved. Germline loops: CDR1 SGHRS, CDR2 YFSETQ. The V end was cut by 4 bases, the J end by 3 bases, with 14 bases between. The CDR3 has 14 residues. In DNA form, the CDR3 reads TGCGCCAGCAGCCCTCCCGGAAGGATCTACGAGCAGTACTTC. This gives the protein CASSPPGRIYEQYF.

This clone was detected a few times. The sample carries other DNA sequences with the same CDR3. The rearrangement links TRBV12-5 to TRBJ2-5; no clear D. Germline V gene data show CDR1 as LGHNT and CDR2 as FRNRAP. Deletions cut 1 base from V and 4 bases from J, with 7 bases between. This CDR3 is 13 amino acids long. The CDR3 region is CASGLGGGETQYF. CDR3 nucleotides: TGTGCTAGTGGTTTGGGGGGTGGAGAGACCCAGTACTTC.

The chain links TRBV6-1 to TRBJ1-2; D gene uncertain. Trimming left V 6 bases short and J 1 base short, with 12 bases between. The CDR3 is 14 amino acids. Per the germline V gene, CDR1 is MNHNS and CDR2 is SASEGT. The CDR3 reads CASRLFTVNYGYTF. CDR3 bases: TGTGCCAGCAGGTTATTTACAGTTAACTATGGCTACACCTTC.

CDR3 in DNA: TGTGCCAGCAGCGCCGGACAGGTGGCACGGACAGATACGCAGTATTTT. Its translation is CASSAGQVARTDTQYF. The V and J genes are TRBV9 and TRBJ2-3; TRBD1 matches at 7 bases. Germline V gives CDR1 SGDLS, CDR2 YYNGEE. J was trimmed by 3 bases and V by 3 bases; bases with no gene match: 10. The CDR3 spans 16 residues.

This clone was found a few times. The rearrangement uses TRBV18 and TRBJ2-7, with TRBD2 identical over 10 bases. V lost 3 bases, J lost 3 bases, and 5 bases stayed unmatched. The V gene's germline CDR1 is KGHSH and CDR2 LQKENI. This CDR3 has 15 residues. The CDR3 is CASSPSASGGYEQYF. The CDR3 DNA is TGTGCCAGCTCACCTTCAGCTAGCGGGGGCTACGAGCAGTACTTC.

The chain has TRBV28 and TRBJ1-4; a possible D gene is TRBD1 (5 bases). V lost 6 bases and J lost 3, with 14 bases in between. The CDR3 has 15 residues. Germline loops: CDR1 MDHEN, CDR2 SYDVKM. In nucleotides, the CDR3 is TGTGCCAGCAGGTCCGGGGGGATAGCTAATGAAAAACTGTTTTTT. As protein: CASRSGGIANEKLFF. The full variable domain, its missing parts supplied by reference TRBV28 and TRBJ1-4, is DVKVTQSSRYLVKRTGEKVFLECVQDMDHENMFWYRQDPGLGLRLIYFSYDVKMKEKGDIPEGYSVSREKKERFSLILESASTNQTSMYLCASRSGGIANEKLFFGSGTQLSVL.

This clone was picked up a small number of times. V usage is TRBV7-2 and J usage is TRBJ2-7, with TRBD2 identical over 9 bases. In germline, CDR1 is SGHTA, CDR2 FQGNSA. The CDR3 consists of 16 residues. V gave up 1 base and J gave up 3 bases; unmatched junction bases: 7. In nucleotides, the CDR3 is TGTGCCAGCAGCTTAGACATGACTAGCGGACTCTACGAGCAGTACTTC. Translating gives CASSLDMTSGLYEQYF.